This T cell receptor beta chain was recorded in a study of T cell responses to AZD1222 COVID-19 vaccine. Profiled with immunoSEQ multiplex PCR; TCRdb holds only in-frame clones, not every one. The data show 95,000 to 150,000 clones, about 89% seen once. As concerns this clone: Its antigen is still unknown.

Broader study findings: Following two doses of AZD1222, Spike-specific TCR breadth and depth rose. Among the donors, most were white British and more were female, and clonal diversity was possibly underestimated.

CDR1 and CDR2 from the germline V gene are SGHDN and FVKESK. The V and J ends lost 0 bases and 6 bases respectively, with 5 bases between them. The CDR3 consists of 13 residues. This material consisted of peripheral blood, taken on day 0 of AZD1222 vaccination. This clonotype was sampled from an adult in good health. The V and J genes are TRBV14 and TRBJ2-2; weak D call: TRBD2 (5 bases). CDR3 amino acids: CASSQELAGELFF. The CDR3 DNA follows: TGTGCCAGCAGCCAAGAACTAGCCGGGGAGCTGTTTTTT.